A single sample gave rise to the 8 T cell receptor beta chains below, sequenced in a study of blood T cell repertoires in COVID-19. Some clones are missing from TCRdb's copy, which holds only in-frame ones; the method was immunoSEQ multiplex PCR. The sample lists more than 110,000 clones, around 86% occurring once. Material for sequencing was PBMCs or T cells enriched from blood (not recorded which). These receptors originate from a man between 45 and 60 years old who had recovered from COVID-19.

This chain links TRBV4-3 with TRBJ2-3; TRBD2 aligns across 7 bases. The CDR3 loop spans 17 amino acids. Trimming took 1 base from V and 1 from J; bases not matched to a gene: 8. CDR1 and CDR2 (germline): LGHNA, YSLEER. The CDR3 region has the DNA TGCGCCAGCAGCCAAGGTTTACGCGGGAGTGGCACAGATACGCAGTATTTT. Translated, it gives CASSQGLRGSGTDTQYF.

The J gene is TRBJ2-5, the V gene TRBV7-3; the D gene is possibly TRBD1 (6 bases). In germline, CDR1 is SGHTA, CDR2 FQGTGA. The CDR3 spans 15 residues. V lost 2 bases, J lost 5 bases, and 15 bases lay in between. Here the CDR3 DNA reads TGTGCCAGCAGCTTACGGCCAGGGGCAGTGGAGACCCAGTACTTC. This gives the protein CASSLRPGAVETQYF.

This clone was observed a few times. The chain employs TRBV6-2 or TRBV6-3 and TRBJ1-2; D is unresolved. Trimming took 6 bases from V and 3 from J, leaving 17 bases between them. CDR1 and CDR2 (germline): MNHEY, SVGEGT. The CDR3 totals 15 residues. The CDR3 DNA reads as TGTGCCAGCAGCCCCGAGGGAGCTTGGGACTATGGCTACACCTTC. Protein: CASSPEGAWDYGYTF.

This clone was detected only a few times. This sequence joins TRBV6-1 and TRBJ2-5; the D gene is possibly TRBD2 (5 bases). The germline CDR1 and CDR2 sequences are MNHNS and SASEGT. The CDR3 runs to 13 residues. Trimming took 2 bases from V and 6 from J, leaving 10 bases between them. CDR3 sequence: CASSEPGLKTQYF. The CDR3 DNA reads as TGTGCCAGCAGTGAACCGGGGTTGAAGACCCAGTACTTC.

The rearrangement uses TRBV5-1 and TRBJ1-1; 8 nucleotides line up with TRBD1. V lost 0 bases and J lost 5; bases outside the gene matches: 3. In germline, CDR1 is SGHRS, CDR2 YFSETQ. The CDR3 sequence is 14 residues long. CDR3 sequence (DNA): TGCGCCAGCAGCTTGGCACAGGGGGGTACTGAAGCTTTCTTT. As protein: CASSLAQGGTEAFF.

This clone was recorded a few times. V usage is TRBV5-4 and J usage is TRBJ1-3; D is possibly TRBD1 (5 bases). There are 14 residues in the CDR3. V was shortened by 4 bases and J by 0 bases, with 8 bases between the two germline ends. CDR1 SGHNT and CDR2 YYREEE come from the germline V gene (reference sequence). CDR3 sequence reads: CASSIDSSGNTIYF. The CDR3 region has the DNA TGTGCCAGCAGCATCGACAGCTCTGGAAACACCATATATTTT. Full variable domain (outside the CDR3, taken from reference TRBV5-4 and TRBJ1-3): ETGVTQSPTHLIKTRGQQVTLRCSSQSGHNTVSWYQQALGQGPQFIFQYYREEENGRGNFPPRFSGLQFPNYSSELNVNALELDDSALYLCASSIDSSGNTIYFGEGSWLTVV.

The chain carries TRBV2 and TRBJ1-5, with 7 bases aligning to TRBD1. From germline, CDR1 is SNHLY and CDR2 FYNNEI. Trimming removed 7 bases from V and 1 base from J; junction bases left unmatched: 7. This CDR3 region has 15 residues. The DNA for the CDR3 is TGTGCCAGCATGCAGGGGGTTCACAGCAATCAGCCCCAGCATTTT. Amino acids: CASMQGVHSNQPQHF.

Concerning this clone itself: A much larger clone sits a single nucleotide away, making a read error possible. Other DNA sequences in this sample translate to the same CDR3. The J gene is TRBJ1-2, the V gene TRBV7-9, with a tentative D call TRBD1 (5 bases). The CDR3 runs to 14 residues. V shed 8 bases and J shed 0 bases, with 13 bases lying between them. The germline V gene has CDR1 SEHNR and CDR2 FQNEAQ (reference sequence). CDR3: CASVSRASNYGYTF. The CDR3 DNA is TGTGCCAGCGTCTCCAGGGCATCTAACTATGGCTACACCTTC.